These 29 T cell receptor beta chains were sequenced from one sample in a study of response to subunit inactivated influenza vaccine. TCRdb analysed the RT-PCR reads with MiXCR anew, one entry per CDR3 protein. The sample consists of some 540,000 distinct CDR3 sequences, around 21% of them appearing once. This same sample was also part of a study on T cells expressing NK-cell markers. From that paper: As the method of synthesis, 5'RACE template switching with UMIs yielded TCR beta cDNA.

Source: CD4+ T cells sorted from PBMCs, taken about 12 days after vaccination. The receptors come from a man aged 50 or older who received an inactivated influenza vaccine.

This clonotype was seen a handful of times. This rearrangement joins TRBV20-1 to TRBJ2-3; 8 bases line up with TRBD1. In germline, CDR1 is DFQATT, CDR2 SNEGSKA (reference sequence). The CDR3 contains 14 residues. The J segment lost 0 bases and the V segment lost 4 bases, leaving 3 bases of the junction unmatched. This CDR3 is CSANRGTSTDTQYF. The CDR3 DNA reads TGCAGTGCTAACAGGGGGACTAGCACAGATACGCAGTATTTT.

This clonotype was picked up a small number of times. This sequence joins TRBV7-2 and TRBJ1-5, with D perhaps TRBD1 (6 bases). V was clipped by 5 bases and J by 1 base, with 12 bases between them. The CDR3 runs 15 residues. Germline V lookup: CDR1 SGHTA, CDR2 FQGNSA. The CDR3 protein is CASSQQGLSNQPQHF. The CDR3 DNA follows: TGTGCCAGCAGCCAACAGGGACTGAGCAATCAGCCCCAGCATTTT. Drawing the rest from reference TRBV7-2 and TRBJ1-5, the complete variable domain is GAGVSQSPSNKVTEKGKDVELRCDPISGHTALYWYRQSLGQGLEFLIYFQGNSAPDKSGLPSDRFSAERTGGSVSTLTIQRTQQEDSAVYLCASSQQGLSNQPQHFGDGTRLSIL.

This sequence joins TRBV3-1 and TRBJ2-7; 12 bases fit TRBD2. Germline trimming cut 6 bases from V and 7 bases from J; bases unmatched to any gene: 10. In germline, CDR1 is LGHDT, CDR2 YNNKEL (reference sequence). The CDR3 runs 15 residues. The DNA for the CDR3 is TGTGCCAGCAGACCTCAGACTAGCGGGAGTAGGGAGCAGTACTTC. It translates to CASRPQTSGSREQYF.

V gene TRBV6-1 combines with J gene TRBJ2-7; D is unresolved. CDR3 length: 14 residues. V was shortened by 5 bases and J by 4 bases, with 15 bases between the two germline ends. Germline-derived CDR1 and CDR2 are MNHNS and SASEGT. The CDR3 here is CASSKDLMGYEQYF. The CDR3 DNA reads TGTGCCAGCAGTAAGGACCTAATGGGTTACGAGCAGTACTTC.

The genes are TRBV3-1 and TRBJ2-1; TRBD2 matches 14 bases. V lost 3 bases, J lost 7 bases, and 5 bases stayed unmatched. CDR1 LGHDT and CDR2 YNNKEL come from the germline V gene (reference sequence). The CDR3 has 16 amino acids. CDR3 nucleotides: TGTGCCAGCAGCCAGGGACTAGCGGGGGTTTGGAATGAGCAGTTCTTC. Translated: CASSQGLAGVWNEQFF.

This clonotype has a count of ten or more. The rearrangement joins TRBV11-3 to TRBJ2-1, with 7 positions matching TRBD2. The CDR3 runs 15 residues. CDR1 is SGHNT, CDR2 YENEEA, per germline. V lost 6 bases and J lost 8; bases outside the gene matches: 13. The CDR3 bases are TGTGCCAGCAGTTCTAGGGGCGGGAGTGTTGATGAGCAGTTCTTC. Translation gives CASSSRGGSVDEQFF. The variable domain in full, completed from reference TRBV11-3 and TRBJ2-1, reads EAGVVQSPRYKIIEKKQPVAFWCNPISGHNTLYWYLQNLGQGPELLIRYENEEAVDDSQLPKDRFSAERLKGVDSTLKIQPAELGDSAVYLCASSSRGGSVDEQFFGPGTRLTVL.

The rearrangement joins TRBV7-2 to TRBJ2-7, with a possible D match to TRBD2 (6 bases). V lost 8 bases and J 3 bases, leaving 20 bases between the germline ends. CDR1 is SGHTA, CDR2 FQGNSA, per germline. CDR3 length: 15 amino acids. CDR3 coding DNA: TGTGCCAGCCGACCGGGTGGGACTGGGGGCTACGAGCAGTACTTC. Protein: CASRPGGTGGYEQYF.

A remark on this clonotype: It is unclear where the CDR3 begins or ends on the DNA, so no DNA is shown, and the CDR3 is as TCRdb lists it. The genes are TRBV7-3 and TRBJ1-4. The germline V gene has CDR1 SGHTA and CDR2 FQGTGA. The CDR3 length is 13 residues, termini included. The CDR3 is CASSSSANEKLFF.

The V call is TRBV7-9, the J call TRBJ1-1; D is ambiguous. Germline CDR1 reads SEHNR; CDR2 reads FQNEAQ (reference sequence). The CDR3 covers 13 residues. Trimming left V 0 bases short and J 4 bases short, with 6 bases between. The CDR3, as DNA: TGTGCCAGCAGCTTAGCCTCGAGCACTGAAGCTTTCTTT. Protein: CASSLASSTEAFF.

CDR3 DNA: TGCGCCAGCAGGGACAGGGTGAATTACGAGCAGTACTTC. Amino acid sequence: CASRDRVNYEQYF. V gene TRBV10-2 combines with J gene TRBJ2-7; TRBD1 matches 8 bases. Germline CDR1 WSHSY, CDR2 SAAADI. After removal of 6 bases from V and 4 bases from J, the junction contained 5 bases not matched to a gene. The CDR3 is 13 amino acids.

This clonotype has ten or more counts. CDR3 coding DNA: TGCAGTGCTACCGGGACAGGGAACTATGGCTACACCTTC. As protein: CSATGTGNYGYTF. J is TRBJ1-2 and V is TRBV20-1; 9 bases fit TRBD1. The CDR3 totals 13 residues. J gave up 2 bases and V 4 bases, and 2 bases lay outside the gene matches. Germline V gives CDR1 DFQATT, CDR2 SNEGSKA (reference sequence).

This CDR3 reads CASSLATSGGYEQYF. DNA of the CDR3: TGTGCCAGCAGTTTAGCGACTAGCGGGGGGTACGAGCAGTACTTC. This chain links TRBV12-3 or TRBV12-4 with TRBJ2-7, with 13 nucleotides matching TRBD2. This CDR3 spans 15 amino acids. The V gene end was trimmed by 0 bases and the J gene end by 4 bases; junction bases not matched to a gene: 0.

The chain employs TRBV6-5 and TRBJ1-2; unclear D gene. This CDR3 spans 16 amino acids. The ends were cut back, 0 bases at V and 4 bases at J, with 15 bases in the middle. From germline, CDR1 is MNHEY and CDR2 SVGAGI. The CDR3 DNA sequence: TGTGCCAGCAGTTACTCCCTTAGGGAGGGCCGCTATGGCTACACCTTC. Translated, it gives CASSYSLREGRYGYTF.

The V and J genes are TRBV10-3 and TRBJ2-5; 7 bases align to TRBD2. Germline CDR1 ENHRY, CDR2 SYGVKD. The CDR3 is 13 amino acids. Trimming cost V 8 bases and J 2 bases; bases outside gene matches: 5. CDR3 sequence: CAIGGGGQETQYF. CDR3 nucleotides: TGTGCCATCGGGGGGGGAGGTCAAGAGACCCAGTACTTC.

This chain joins TRBV5-1 and TRBJ2-7; a possible D gene is TRBD2 (5 bases). Trimming stripped 0 bases from V and 3 bases from J, with 16 bases between. This CDR3 region has 16 residues. Germline assignment: CDR1 SGHRS and CDR2 YFSETQ. The CDR3 loop is CASSLAWETDLYEQYF. The CDR3 DNA sequence: TGCGCCAGCAGCTTGGCCTGGGAGACGGACCTCTACGAGCAGTACTTC.

This chain links TRBV7-2 with TRBJ2-2, with 7 bases fitting TRBD1. V lost 5 bases to trimming and J lost 3 bases; unmatched junction nucleotides: 12. This CDR3 is 17 amino acids long. CDR1 and CDR2 from the germline V gene are SGHTA and FQGNSA. The chain's CDR3 is CASSRGTGQRYTGELFF. CDR3 nucleotide sequence: TGTGCCAGCAGCAGAGGAACGGGACAGAGATACACCGGGGAGCTGTTTTTT. Using reference TRBV7-2 and TRBJ2-2 for the parts outside the CDR3, the full variable domain is GAGVSQSPSNKVTEKGKDVELRCDPISGHTALYWYRQSLGQGLEFLIYFQGNSAPDKSGLPSDRFSAERTGGSVSTLTIQRTQQEDSAVYLCASSRGTGQRYTGELFFGEGSRLTVL.

The chain is built from TRBV9 and TRBJ2-3; 9 bases match TRBD1. Germline V gives CDR1 SGDLS, CDR2 YYNGEE. The CDR3 runs 16 residues. Germline trimming cut 4 bases from V and 5 bases from J; bases unmatched to any gene: 11. DNA of the CDR3: TGTGCCAGCAGCTACAACACGGGACAGGGAAGAGATACGCAGTATTTT. Its translation: CASSYNTGQGRDTQYF.

In its sample, this clonotype was seen a few times. This chain joins TRBV11-2 and TRBJ2-5; no clear D. The ends were cut back, 5 bases at V and 4 bases at J, with 17 bases in the middle. The CDR3 contains 15 residues. Germline assignment: CDR1 SGHAT and CDR2 FQNNGV. In DNA form, the CDR3 reads TGTGCCAGCAGCCACGAGGACCTCGCCGCAGAGACCCAGTACTTC. Protein sequence: CASSHEDLAAETQYF.

This clonotype came up many times. The chain recombines TRBV12-3 or TRBV12-4 with TRBJ2-5; 8 bases map to TRBD1. This CDR3 spans 14 amino acids. V was pared by 6 bases and J by 2 bases, with 5 bases of the junction left unmatched. The CDR3 loop is CASSRRGLQETQYF. Written as DNA, the CDR3 is TGTGCCAGCAGCCGCAGGGGGCTTCAAGAGACCCAGTACTTC.

This sequence joins TRBV29-1 and TRBJ2-7; 13 bases match TRBD2. CDR1 and CDR2 (germline): SQVTM, ANQGSEA. The length of the CDR3 is 15 residues. The J segment lost 5 bases and the V segment lost 7 bases, leaving 11 bases of the junction unmatched. CDR3 nucleotides: TGCAGCGGGGAGATAGGGACTAGCGGGATCCACGAGCAGTACTTC. It translates to CSGEIGTSGIHEQYF.

The gene calls are TRBV7-2 and TRBJ1-5; 7 bases are shared with TRBD1. Looked up from germline, CDR1 is SGHTA and CDR2 is FQGNSA. V was pared by 5 bases and J by 4 bases, with 5 bases of the junction left unmatched. The CDR3 has 14 residues. The CDR3 reads CASSRQGVNQPQHF. CDR3 DNA: TGTGCCAGCAGCCGACAGGGAGTGAATCAGCCCCAGCATTTT.

The gene calls are TRBV4-2 and TRBJ1-2; TRBD1 might be the D (5 bases). The CDR3 contains 16 residues. V was clipped by 0 bases and J by 4 bases, with 15 bases between them. Per germline, CDR1 LGHNA and CDR2 YNFKEQ. The CDR3 coding sequence is TGTGCCAGCAGCCAAGATTCGGGGGGGACCCCCTATGGCTACACCTTC. Its translation is CASSQDSGGTPYGYTF.

The chain combines TRBV28 with TRBJ1-2, with unresolved D. The CDR3 length is 15 residues. In germline, CDR1 is MDHEN, CDR2 SYDVKM. Trimming cost V 0 bases and J 4 bases, with 12 bases left between them. CDR3 coding DNA: TGTGCCAGCAGTTTATGGGCCCGGGCCCCCTATGGCTACACCTTC. It yields the protein CASSLWARAPYGYTF.

This chain uses TRBV11-2 with TRBJ2-7, with 8 bases fitting TRBD1. The CDR3 has 15 amino acids. The V segment lost 8 bases and the J segment 2 bases; nucleotides outside the gene matches: 11. CDR1 and CDR2 from the germline V gene are SGHAT and FQNNGV. In DNA, the CDR3 is TGTGCCAGCGTCTTAGGGACAGGCAAGACCTACGAGCAGTACTTC. Encoded protein: CASVLGTGKTYEQYF.

This clonotype was observed a handful of times. This chain uses TRBV7-9 with TRBJ2-7; TRBD1 aligns across 10 bases. CDR3 length equals 15 residues. CDR1 SEHNR and CDR2 FQNEAQ come from the germline V gene (reference sequence). Trimming cost V 5 bases and J 5 bases; bases outside gene matches: 9. The CDR3 spells CASSPGTGVLDEQYF. The CDR3 coding sequence is TGTGCCAGCAGCCCGGGGACAGGGGTCCTGGACGAGCAGTACTTC.

The CDR3 sequence: CATGDMGPEQYF. DNA of the CDR3: TGTGCCACCGGGGATATGGGGCCCGAGCAGTACTTC. V and J are TRBV24-1 and TRBJ2-7; the D gene is possibly TRBD1 (5 bases). The V gene lost 9 bases and the J gene lost 6 bases, with 14 bases spanning the gap. The CDR3 runs 12 residues. CDR1 is KGHDR, CDR2 SFDVKD, per germline.

This chain uses TRBV2 with TRBJ2-3; D remains ambiguous. CDR1 and CDR2 from the germline V gene are SNHLY and FYNNEI. V lost 8 bases and J lost 2, with 11 bases in between. The CDR3 runs to 13 residues. This chain's CDR3 is CASPARATDTQYF. The CDR3 region has the DNA TGTGCCAGCCCCGCCCGGGCCACAGATACGCAGTATTTT.

In its sample, this clonotype was seen a few times. The chain recombines TRBV4-2 with TRBJ2-1; TRBD1 or TRBD2 may be the D gene (5 bases each). The ends were cut back, 1 base at V and 8 bases at J, with 21 bases in the middle. There are 17 residues in the CDR3. Germline assignment: CDR1 LGHNA and CDR2 YNFKEQ. As DNA, the CDR3 is TGTGCCAGCAGCCAAGGCCACCCGGGACGGGGCACGGATGAGCAGTTCTTC. It specifies CASSQGHPGRGTDEQFF.

The J gene is TRBJ2-1, the V gene TRBV3-1, with D possibly TRBD2 on 6 matching bases. The CDR3 covers 14 residues. Looked up from germline, CDR1 is LGHDT and CDR2 is YNNKEL (reference sequence). The V end lost 4 bases, the J end lost 3 bases, and 10 bases lay between the germline ends. CDR3 region: CASSRGENYNEQFF. CDR3 in DNA: TGTGCCAGCAGCCGCGGGGAGAACTACAATGAGCAGTTCTTC.